This T cell receptor (beta chain) appears in the sequencing data of a study of cytomegalovirus exposure and HLA in healthy donors. In nominal health when sampled, donors likely had unrecorded immune exposures nonetheless. The study ran its PCR with 60 Vbeta and 13 Jbeta primers. Data came from immunoSEQ multiplex PCR; TCRdb stores just in-frame clones and leaves some out. The sample lists roughly 100,000 clones, about 81% occurring once. This CDR3 spans 16 amino acids. J was trimmed by 5 bases and V by 1 base; bases with no gene match: 6. From germline, CDR1 is SGHRS and CDR2 YFSETQ. Study-wide points: Confirmation in vitro established that a few CMV-associated chains were specific for CMV antigens. A link between a missense DCLRE1C variant and TCR beta V- and J-gene trimming emerged from a later analysis. Cytomegalovirus status, reportedly, was diagnosed with high specificity and sensitivity by the classifier.

A note on this clone: Its antigen is still unknown.

Sequenced: PBMCs. The genes are TRBV5-1 and TRBJ2-3; 11 positions agree with TRBD2. This receptor was identified in a man aged 30 to 39 in good health and CMV-seronegative. The DNA for the CDR3 is TGCGCCAGCAGCTTGTTAGCGGGGGGGCCCCAAGATACGCAGTATTTT. This encodes CASSLLAGGPQDTQYF. Filled out from reference TRBV5-1 and TRBJ2-3, the complete variable domain reads KAGVTQTPRYLIKTRGQQVTLSCSPISGHRSVSWYQQTPGQGLQFLFEYFSETQRNKGNFPGRFSGRQFSNSRSEMNVSTLELGDSALYLCASSLLAGGPQDTQYFGPGTRLTVL.